The sequence of this T cell receptor (beta chain) was determined in a study of regulatory T cells in long-lasting Graves disease. Germline CDR1 and CDR2: DFQATT and SNEGSKA (reference sequence). This CDR3 spans 14 amino acids. The V gene lost 1 base and the J gene lost 6 bases, with 15 bases spanning the gap. Regarding time point: persistent/refractory GD, antithyroid drugs over 5 years with positive TRAb. The authors made the TCR library using RNA they extracted from PBMCs. To make TCR beta libraries, researchers used iRepertoire HTBI primers and Arm-PCR of CDR3 regions. Original analysis: Identified segments across samples numbered roughly 60 TRBV and roughly 15 TRBJ. TCRdb passed the multiplex PCR reads through MiXCR, listing each CDR3 protein once. The V and J calls reflect TCRdb's pipeline rather than the authors' work. This table has over 300,000 distinct CDR3 sequences, around 20% appearing once.

Ten or more counts support this clonotype. The material sequenced was peripheral blood mononuclear cells (PBMCs), taken when the disease was refractory, from a patient treated with antithyroid drugs. The sequence was collected from a female donor with Graves disease. The chain combines TRBV20-1 with TRBJ1-2; D is possibly TRBD1 (5 bases). The CDR3 sequence is CSARARTGTHGYTF. As DNA, the CDR3 is TGCAGTGCTAGAGCCAGAACCGGGACCCATGGCTACACCTTC.